The 25 T cell receptor beta chains below come from one sample, sequenced in a study of shared clonotypes between healthy human individuals. Naive CD8 cells were CD45RO-negative, positively selected for CCR7, excluding terminally differentiated effector memory CD45RA+ cells. Assay: immunoSEQ multiplex PCR; the TCRdb copy retains only in-frame clones and omits some. The table records around 620,000 clones, around 95% of them present only once. Sample: naive CD8+ T cells sorted from blood. All receptors derive from a woman under 40 in good health.

The chain joins TRBV5-1 to TRBJ1-4; D is uncertain. The V gene lost 4 bases and the J gene lost 8 bases, with 18 bases spanning the gap. The CDR3 length is 15 residues. CDR1 and CDR2 (germline): SGHRS, YFSETQ. CDR3 in amino acids: CASSPRWRVDEKLFF. In DNA form, the CDR3 reads TGCGCCAGCAGCCCCCGGTGGAGGGTTGACGAAAAACTGTTTTTT.

V and J are TRBV27 and TRBJ1-1, with D hard to call. The CDR3 is made up of 15 amino acids. Germline CDR1 MNHEY, CDR2 SMNVEV (reference sequence). Trimming took 2 bases from V and 0 from J, leaving 10 bases between them. The CDR3 loop is CASSLRLGMNTEAFF. DNA for the CDR3: TGTGCCAGCAGTTTACGTCTGGGGATGAACACTGAAGCTTTCTTT.

This clone has a handful of counts. This sequence joins TRBV19 and TRBJ2-7; D gene unclear. Germline lookup yields CDR1 LNHDA and CDR2 SQIVND (reference sequence). The CDR3 is made up of 14 amino acids. Trimming stripped 1 base from V and 2 bases from J, with 9 bases between. In DNA, the CDR3 is TGTGCCAGTAGTATAGGACTGACGACCTACGAGCAGTACTTC. Residues: CASSIGLTTYEQYF. Using reference TRBV19 and TRBJ2-7 for the parts outside the CDR3, the full variable domain is DGGITQSPKYLFRKEGQNVTLSCEQNLNHDAMYWYRQDPGQGLRLIYYSQIVNDFQKGDIAEGYSVSREKKESFPLTVTSAQKNPTAFYLCASSIGLTTYEQYFGPGTRLTVT.

The chain recombines TRBV9 with TRBJ2-2; D is unresolved. V gave up 0 bases and J gave up 5 bases, with 17 bases separating them. Germline values: CDR1 SGDLS, CDR2 YYNGEE. This CDR3 region has 17 residues. CDR3 nucleotide sequence: TGTGCCAGCAGCGTAGCTTCGGAGCTCGGGTTTACCGGGGAGCTGTTTTTT. Amino acid sequence: CASSVASELGFTGELFF.

The chain combines TRBV2 with TRBJ1-2, with D uncertain. The CDR3 is 14 residues long. Trimming pared 6 bases from V and 8 bases from J, leaving 19 bases between. CDR1 and CDR2 from the germline V gene are SNHLY and FYNNEI. The CDR3 nucleotides are TGTGCCAGCAGGACAAGGGAGGAACTAGGGGGCTACACCTTC. Translation gives CASRTREELGGYTF.

About this clone: The identical CDR3 is also encoded by other nucleotide sequences in the sample. The DNA for the CDR3 is TGTGCCAGCAGCTTAGGCTTCCAAGAGACCCAGTACTTC. It codes for CASSLGFQETQYF. The rearrangement links TRBV13 to TRBJ2-5; D is undetermined. This CDR3 is 13 amino acids long. Germline V gene sequence: CDR1 PRHDT, CDR2 FYEKMQ (reference sequence). V shed 0 bases and J shed 1 base, with 3 bases lying between them.

The chain has TRBV7-2 and TRBJ2-5; TRBD1 matches at 11 bases. The CDR3 runs 17 residues. V lost 0 bases and J lost 5; bases outside the gene matches: 8. Germline V gene data show CDR1 as SGHTA and CDR2 as FQGNSA. The CDR3, as DNA: TGTGCCAGCAGCTTAGCGGTTTGGACAGGGGGCAGGGAGACCCAGTACTTC. Its protein product is CASSLAVWTGGRETQYF.

The chain employs TRBV5-6 and TRBJ2-2; 10 bases are shared with TRBD1. Unmatched junction bases numbered 4, after V lost 4 bases and J lost 4 bases. This CDR3 spans 15 amino acids. Germline V lookup: CDR1 SGHDT, CDR2 YYEEEE. CDR3 amino acids: CASSQRDRGTGELFF. CDR3 DNA: TGTGCCAGCAGCCAACGGGACAGGGGCACCGGGGAGCTGTTTTTT.

The chain employs TRBV28 and TRBJ2-3; 8 positions agree with TRBD2. Trimming removed 6 bases from V and 0 bases from J; junction bases left unmatched: 17. Per the germline V gene, CDR1 is MDHEN and CDR2 is SYDVKM. This CDR3 has 19 residues. CDR3 sequence: CASSNPALAERISTDTQYF. The CDR3 region has the DNA TGTGCCAGCAGCAACCCCGCACTAGCGGAACGTATAAGCACAGATACGCAGTATTTT.

The chain couples TRBV4-1 to TRBJ2-3; no clear D. The CDR3 loop spans 15 amino acids. With 1 base removed from V and 2 bases from J, the gap between germline ends came to 10 bases. The germline V gene encodes CDR1 MGHRA and CDR2 YSYEKL. The CDR3 loop reads CASSQVMNPTDTQYF. The DNA for the CDR3 is TGCGCCAGCAGCCAAGTTATGAACCCCACAGATACGCAGTATTTT.

V and J are TRBV5-4 and TRBJ2-7; a weak D match, TRBD1 (5 bases). The CDR3 sequence is 14 residues long. Between the trimmed V and J ends, which lost 4 bases and 4 bases, there was a span of 15 bases. Germline assignment: CDR1 SGHNT and CDR2 YYREEE (reference sequence). The DNA for the CDR3 is TGTGCCAGCAGCAGGACGCAGGGCCCTTACGAGCAGTACTTC. It codes for CASSRTQGPYEQYF.

With regard to this clone: Different DNA sequences within this sample yield the same CDR3. The chain couples TRBV19 to TRBJ1-1; D remains unclear. The length of the CDR3 is 13 residues. V was clipped by 1 base and J by 1 base, with 4 bases between them. Germline V gene data show CDR1 as LNHDA and CDR2 as SQIVND (reference sequence). The DNA of the CDR3 is TGTGCCAGTAGTATAGGAAGGAACACTGAAGCTTTCTTT. Residues: CASSIGRNTEAFF.

The rearrangement joins TRBV28 to TRBJ2-6; 11 bases map to TRBD1. CDR1 is MDHEN and CDR2 is SYDVKM in the germline V gene. V lost 6 bases, J lost 0 bases, and 13 bases stayed unmatched. The CDR3 is 20 residues long. The CDR3 sequence is CASRGRTGGVSLSGANVLTF. CDR3 DNA sequence: TGTGCCAGCAGGGGAAGGACAGGGGGCGTTTCTCTCTCTGGGGCCAACGTCCTGACTTTC.

The genes are TRBV6-1 and TRBJ2-2, with 9 bases matching TRBD2. The CDR3 totals 15 residues. V trimming: 3 bases; J trimming: 6 bases; junction bases outside the gene matches: 5. Germline-derived CDR1 and CDR2 are MNHNS and SASEGT. The CDR3 loop is CASSEGTSPAGELFF. The CDR3 DNA sequence: TGTGCCAGCAGTGAGGGGACTAGCCCGGCCGGGGAGCTGTTTTTT.

This sequence joins TRBV5-4 and TRBJ2-7; D unclear. The CDR3 has 13 residues. V was clipped by 10 bases and J by 5 bases, with 19 bases between them. CDR1 and CDR2 from the germline V gene are SGHNT and YYREEE (reference sequence). CDR3 protein: CAVQSAPDHEQYF. In nucleotides, the CDR3 is TGTGCCGTACAATCTGCCCCGGACCACGAGCAGTACTTC.

On this clone itself: In the same sample, other DNA sequences code for this CDR3. The chain uses TRBV5-4 and TRBJ2-5; D is unresolved. The better agreement between TRBJ2-7 and the DNA end casts doubt on the J call. The CDR3 covers 11 residues. Germline CDR1 is SGHNT and CDR2 is YYREEE (reference sequence). DNA of the CDR3: TGTGCCAGCAGTAGCTCCTACGAGCAGTACTTC. It codes for CASSSSYEQYF.

The V and J genes are TRBV6-1 and TRBJ2-1; either TRBD1 or TRBD2 may fit D (7 bases each). V shed 2 bases and J shed 6 bases, with 17 bases lying between them. Germline loops: CDR1 MNHNS, CDR2 SASEGT. This CDR3 contains 16 residues. The CDR3 DNA reads as TGTGCCAGCAGTGAAATGGGAGGGGGCGCCGTCAATGAGCAGTTCTTC. Translated, it gives CASSEMGGGAVNEQFF.

The rearrangement joins TRBV27 to TRBJ1-1; D gene uncertain. V was shortened by 4 bases and J by 3 bases, with 9 bases between the two germline ends. The CDR3 has 13 residues. From germline, CDR1 is MNHEY and CDR2 SMNVEV (reference sequence). This chain's CDR3 is CASSYQKYTEAFF. CDR3 nucleotide sequence: TGTGCCAGCAGTTACCAGAAGTACACTGAAGCTTTCTTT.

This sequence joins TRBV11-2 and TRBJ2-7; D gene uncertain. V gave up 2 bases and J gave up 5 bases, with 10 bases separating them. This CDR3 is 13 amino acids long. The germline V gene has CDR1 SGHAT and CDR2 FQNNGV. The CDR3 protein is CASSLYGEDEQYF. In DNA form, the CDR3 reads TGTGCCAGCAGCTTATATGGAGAAGACGAGCAGTACTTC. Full variable domain (remainder filled in from reference TRBV11-2 and TRBJ2-7): EAGVAQSPRYKIIEKRQSVAFWCNPISGHATLYWYQQILGQGPKLLIQFQNNGVVDDSQLPKDRFSAERLKGVDSTLKIQPAKLEDSAVYLCASSLYGEDEQYFGPGTRLTVT.

The V gene is TRBV7-1, the J gene TRBJ2-7, with D hard to call. TRBV7-1 is noted as an ORF with a role that remains uncertain. The CDR3 has 13 residues. V was trimmed by 4 bases and J by 5 bases, leaving 12 bases between them. The CDR3 nucleotides read TGTGCCAGCAGCTTGTATGGGTCAGACGAGCAGTACTTC. It yields the protein CASSLYGSDEQYF.

This clone was detected a few times. The V and J genes are TRBV7-2 and TRBJ2-7; a weak D match, TRBD1 (6 bases). The CDR3 totals 12 residues. Germline lookup yields CDR1 SGHTA and CDR2 FQGNSA. Between the trimmed V and J ends, which lost 6 bases and 2 bases, there was a span of 8 bases. CDR3: CASRDSPYEQYF. The CDR3 bases are TGTGCCAGCAGGGACAGTCCCTACGAGCAGTACTTC. The whole variable domain, filled in from reference TRBV7-2 and TRBJ2-7, reads GAGVSQSPSNKVTEKGKDVELRCDPISGHTALYWYRQSLGQGLEFLIYFQGNSAPDKSGLPSDRFSAERTGGSVSTLTIQRTQQEDSAVYLCASRDSPYEQYFGPGTRLTVT.

CDR3 in amino acids: CASGDSRYEQYF. DNA for the CDR3: TGTGCCAGCGGGGACAGTCGTTACGAGCAGTACTTC. The V and J genes are TRBV7-9 and TRBJ2-7, with 7 bases that match TRBD1. V dropped 8 bases and J dropped 4; count of bases not matched to a gene: 5. This CDR3 contains 12 residues. Germline V gives CDR1 SEHNR, CDR2 FQNEAQ (reference sequence).

The chain uses TRBV4-1 and TRBJ1-1; 9 nucleotides align to TRBD1. Unmatched junction bases numbered 11, after V lost 0 bases and J lost 9 bases. This CDR3 comprises 16 residues. Germline assignment: CDR1 MGHRA and CDR2 YSYEKL. CDR3 residues: CASSQDRGPDRGKAFF. In DNA form, the CDR3 reads TGCGCCAGCAGCCAAGACCGGGGCCCAGACAGGGGGAAAGCTTTCTTT.

The rearrangement joins TRBV28 to TRBJ2-7; 9 bases line up with TRBD2. The V segment lost 3 bases and the J segment 0 bases; nucleotides outside the gene matches: 3. The germline V gene has CDR1 MDHEN and CDR2 SYDVKM. The CDR3 runs to 15 residues. In nucleotides, the CDR3 is TGTGCCAGCAGTTTTAGACTAGCGGCCTCCTACGAGCAGTACTTC. Amino acids: CASSFRLAASYEQYF.

This clone was detected once. CDR3 sequence: CASSEGAAYGYTF. The CDR3 bases are TGTGCCAGCAGTGAAGGGGCAGCCTATGGCTACACCTTC. This chain links TRBV6-1 with TRBJ1-2; D gene unclear. The CDR3 is 13 amino acids. Deletions cut 1 base from V and 4 bases from J, with 7 bases between. Germline V gene lookup returns CDR1 MNHNS and CDR2 SASEGT.